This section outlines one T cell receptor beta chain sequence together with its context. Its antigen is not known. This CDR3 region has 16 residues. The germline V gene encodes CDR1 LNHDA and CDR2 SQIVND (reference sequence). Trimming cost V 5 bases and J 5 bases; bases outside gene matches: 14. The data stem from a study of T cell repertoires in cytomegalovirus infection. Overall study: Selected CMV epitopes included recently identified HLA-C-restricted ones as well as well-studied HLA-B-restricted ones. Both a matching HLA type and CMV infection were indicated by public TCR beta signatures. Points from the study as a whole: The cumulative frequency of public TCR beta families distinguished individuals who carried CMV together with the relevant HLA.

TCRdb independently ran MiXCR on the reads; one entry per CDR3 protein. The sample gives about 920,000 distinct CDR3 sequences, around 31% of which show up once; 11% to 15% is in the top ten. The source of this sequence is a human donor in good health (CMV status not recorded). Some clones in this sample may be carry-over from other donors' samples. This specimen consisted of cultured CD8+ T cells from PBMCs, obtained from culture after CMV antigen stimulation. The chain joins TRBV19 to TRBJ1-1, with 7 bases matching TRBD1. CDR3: CASSPGGRGLGTEAFF. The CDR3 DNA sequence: TGTGCCAGTAGTCCCGGGGGTAGGGGGCTAGGGACTGAAGCTTTCTTT.